This TCR beta chain stems from a study of beta chain features in type 1 diabetes. Study information: Examination spanned 100 million to 130 million sorted cells from all samples. Study-wide points: Shorter TCRB CDR3s, moderately but significantly so, marked every one of the four CD4+ subsets in Type 1 diabetes patients.

The entirety of the isolated RNA underwent reverse transcription, so expressed TCRB transcripts were sequenced. TCRdb's copy holds only in-frame clones and misses some; the assay was immunoSEQ multiplex PCR. The sample has 200,000 to 250,000 clones, roughly 13% seen once. J lost 5 bases, V lost 1 base, and 7 bases had no gene match. This CDR3 spans 15 amino acids. CDR1 and CDR2 (germline): LNHDA, SQIVND (reference sequence). On average, the one heparinised blood draw given by each donor was roughly 100 mL. Notes on this clone: Its target is unknown.

The chain uses TRBV19 and TRBJ2-5, with 7 bases matching TRBD1. Sample: naive CD4+ T cells from blood. The TCR was taken from a man younger than 40 with type 1 diabetes. The CDR3 DNA follows: TGTGCCAGTAGTATAGGGGACAGAAGATCGGAGACCCAGTACTTC. It yields the protein CASSIGDRRSETQYF.